The next 18 T cell receptor beta chains were all read from a single sample in a study of OX40 agonist ivuxolimab in advanced cancers. Produced via immunoSEQ multiplex PCR; TCRdb's table is partial and in-frame only. The sample includes 95,000 to 150,000 clones, around 90% of them seen just once. Sequenced here: CD4+ or CD8+ T cells sorted from blood, sampled in a trial of the OX40 agonist ivuxolimab. Every receptor here comes from an adult with an advanced solid tumor such as melanoma, head and neck, liver or kidney cancer.

The gene calls are TRBV18 and TRBJ2-2; 9 bases fit TRBD2. Trimming took 4 bases from V and 3 from J; bases not matched to a gene: 6. The CDR3 is 16 residues long. Germline V lookup: CDR1 KGHSH, CDR2 LQKENI. The CDR3 reads CASSRTSGSYTGELFF. CDR3 bases: TGTGCCAGCTCACGTACTAGCGGGTCCTACACCGGGGAGCTGTTTTTT.

The chain couples TRBV5-4 to TRBJ1-6; tentative D call: TRBD1 (5 bases). In germline, CDR1 is SGHNT, CDR2 YYREEE (reference sequence). This CDR3 comprises 15 residues. V dropped 4 bases and J dropped 8 bases, with 16 bases sitting between them. The CDR3 DNA sequence: TGTGCCAGCAGCCCCCGGGACGGTAAAGATTCACCCCTCCACTTT. This encodes CASSPRDGKDSPLHF.

V usage is TRBV5-1 and J usage is TRBJ2-3; weak D call: TRBD2 (5 bases). The V end lost 4 bases, the J end lost 3 bases, and 12 bases lay between the germline ends. The length of the CDR3 is 14 residues. Germline V CDR1 and CDR2: SGHRS, YFSETQ. Here the CDR3 reads CASSRSSGTDTQYF. Here the CDR3 DNA reads TGCGCCAGCAGCCGGTCGAGCGGAACAGATACGCAGTATTTT.

This chain connects TRBV5-4 to TRBJ2-3; TRBD1 matches at 10 bases. This CDR3 has 16 amino acids. The J segment lost 0 bases and the V segment lost 4 bases, leaving 5 bases of the junction unmatched. CDR1 and CDR2 from the germline V gene are SGHNT and YYREEE (reference sequence). The CDR3 protein is CASSRGQGESTDTQYF. The DNA for the CDR3 is TGTGCCAGCAGCCGCGGACAGGGGGAGAGCACAGATACGCAGTATTTT. The full variable domain, its missing parts supplied by reference TRBV5-4 and TRBJ2-3, is ETGVTQSPTHLIKTRGQQVTLRCSSQSGHNTVSWYQQALGQGPQFIFQYYREEENGRGNFPPRFSGLQFPNYSSELNVNALELDDSALYLCASSRGQGESTDTQYFGPGTRLTVL.

The chain recombines TRBV7-2 with TRBJ2-7; no clear D gene. Trimming pared 5 bases from V and 3 bases from J, leaving 5 bases between. This CDR3 is built from 11 residues. CDR1 and CDR2 (germline): SGHTA, FQGNSA. The CDR3 bases are TGTGCCAGCAGCCTTCGCTACGAGCAGTACTTC. Translating it yields CASSLRYEQYF.

The V call is TRBV27, the J call TRBJ1-4; no reliable D call. This CDR3 region has 15 residues. Per germline, CDR1 MNHEY and CDR2 SMNVEV (reference sequence). The V gene lost 3 bases and the J gene lost 7 bases, with 15 bases spanning the gap. The CDR3 reads CASSFWTLAGEKLFF. The CDR3 coding sequence is TGTGCCAGCAGTTTCTGGACGCTCGCCGGTGAAAAACTGTTTTTT.

The J gene is TRBJ1-6, the V gene TRBV28; tentatively, D is TRBD1 (5 bases). The CDR3 loop spans 19 amino acids. CDR1 MDHEN and CDR2 SYDVKM come from the germline V gene. Trimming pared 4 bases from V and 3 bases from J, leaving 22 bases between. CDR3: CASSSLRQFYGDYNSPLHF. The CDR3 DNA follows: TGTGCCAGCAGTTCCCTAAGACAGTTCTATGGCGACTATAATTCACCCCTCCACTTT.

This chain joins TRBV10-3 and TRBJ2-7; 10 bases line up with TRBD1. CDR1 ENHRY and CDR2 SYGVKD come from the germline V gene. CDR3 length: 13 residues. Germline trimming cut 8 bases from V and 5 bases from J; bases unmatched to any gene: 6. The CDR3: CAIGGQGKNEQYF. The CDR3 DNA reads TGTGCCATCGGGGGACAGGGGAAGAACGAGCAGTACTTC.

This chain connects TRBV7-2 to TRBJ2-7; D call uncertain. The germline gives CDR1 SGHTA, CDR2 FQGNSA. The V end lost 1 base, the J end lost 5 bases, and 9 bases lay between the germline ends. This CDR3 region has 13 residues. Here the CDR3 DNA reads TGTGCCAGCAGCTTAGAAAGGAGAAACGAGCAGTACTTC. Amino acids: CASSLERRNEQYF.

The chain links TRBV7-2 to TRBJ1-4; D is uncertain. The CDR3 length is 14 residues. Germline-derived CDR1 and CDR2 are SGHTA and FQGNSA. The V gene lost 3 bases and the J gene lost 0 bases, with 5 bases spanning the gap. The CDR3 loop is CASSLGATNEKLFF. CDR3 in DNA: TGTGCCAGCAGCTTGGGTGCAACTAATGAAAAACTGTTTTTT. The full variable domain, rest sourced from reference TRBV7-2 and TRBJ1-4, is GAGVSQSPSNKVTEKGKDVELRCDPISGHTALYWYRQSLGQGLEFLIYFQGNSAPDKSGLPSDRFSAERTGGSVSTLTIQRTQQEDSAVYLCASSLGATNEKLFFGSGTQLSVL.

The chain joins TRBV5-1 to TRBJ2-5; TRBD2 matches 8 bases. This CDR3 contains 16 residues. The junction had 7 bases not matched to a gene; V was cut back by 3 bases and J by 0 bases. The germline V gene encodes CDR1 SGHRS and CDR2 YFSETQ. The CDR3 DNA sequence: TGCGCCAGCAGCTACTTAGCGGGACGGTACCAAGAGACCCAGTACTTC. As protein: CASSYLAGRYQETQYF.

The chain combines TRBV30 with TRBJ1-2; TRBD1 aligns across 8 bases. CDR1 is GTSNPN and CDR2 is SVGIG in the germline V gene (reference sequence). The CDR3 has 13 amino acids. With 0 bases clipped from V and 6 bases from J, the junction kept 3 bases outside the gene matches. The CDR3 DNA follows: TGTGCCTGGAGTGTACGACAGGGGAATGGCTACACCTTC. Protein sequence: CAWSVRQGNGYTF.

The chain carries TRBV7-9 and TRBJ1-5, with D tentatively TRBD1 (5 bases). CDR1 SEHNR and CDR2 FQNEAQ come from the germline V gene (reference sequence). The CDR3 sequence is 13 residues long. Trimming stripped 5 bases from V and 5 bases from J, with 10 bases between. The CDR3: CASSPQGDQPQHF. The CDR3 DNA sequence: TGTGCCAGCAGCCCCCAGGGAGATCAGCCCCAGCATTTT.

The chain couples TRBV10-3 to TRBJ1-1; D possibly corresponds to TRBD1 (5 bases). The germline gives CDR1 ENHRY, CDR2 SYGVKD. The CDR3 consists of 14 residues. V dropped 2 bases and J dropped 4 bases, with 11 bases sitting between them. CDR3 sequence (DNA): TGTGCCATCAGTGAGCCGGCTGGGGCCACTGAAGCTTTCTTT. It translates to CAISEPAGATEAFF.

The CDR3: CASSGTGARDRELFF. DNA of the CDR3: TGTGCCAGCAGTGGGACAGGGGCTCGGGACCGGGAGCTGTTTTTT. V usage is TRBV2 and J usage is TRBJ2-2; 9 bases match TRBD1. The CDR3 contains 15 residues. After removal of 4 bases from V and 9 bases from J, the junction contained 9 bases not matched to a gene. The germline V gene has CDR1 SNHLY and CDR2 FYNNEI.

The chain uses TRBV28 and TRBJ1-2; TRBD1 matches at 8 bases. The V segment lost 11 bases and the J segment 6 bases; nucleotides outside the gene matches: 11. Germline loops: CDR1 MDHEN, CDR2 SYDVKM. The CDR3 contains 13 residues. The CDR3 DNA reads TGTGCCGGAAAGACAGGGGCGGTGAATGGCTACACCTTC. Its translation: CAGKTGAVNGYTF.

The rearrangement links TRBV19 to TRBJ2-7, with D perhaps TRBD2 (5 bases). V gave up 3 bases and J gave up 4 bases, with 7 bases separating them. Per germline, CDR1 LNHDA and CDR2 SQIVND (reference sequence). The CDR3 totals 12 residues. Here the CDR3 DNA reads TGTGCCAGTAGTATGACGGGATACGAGCAGTACTTC. Translated: CASSMTGYEQYF.

The chain links TRBV2 to TRBJ2-3; D is unresolved. CDR1 is SNHLY, CDR2 FYNNEI, per germline. The CDR3 spans 12 residues. The V end was cut by 7 bases, the J end by 6 bases, with 11 bases between. The CDR3 loop is CASNQDGDTQYF. The CDR3 DNA sequence: TGTGCCAGCAACCAAGACGGGGATACGCAGTATTTT.